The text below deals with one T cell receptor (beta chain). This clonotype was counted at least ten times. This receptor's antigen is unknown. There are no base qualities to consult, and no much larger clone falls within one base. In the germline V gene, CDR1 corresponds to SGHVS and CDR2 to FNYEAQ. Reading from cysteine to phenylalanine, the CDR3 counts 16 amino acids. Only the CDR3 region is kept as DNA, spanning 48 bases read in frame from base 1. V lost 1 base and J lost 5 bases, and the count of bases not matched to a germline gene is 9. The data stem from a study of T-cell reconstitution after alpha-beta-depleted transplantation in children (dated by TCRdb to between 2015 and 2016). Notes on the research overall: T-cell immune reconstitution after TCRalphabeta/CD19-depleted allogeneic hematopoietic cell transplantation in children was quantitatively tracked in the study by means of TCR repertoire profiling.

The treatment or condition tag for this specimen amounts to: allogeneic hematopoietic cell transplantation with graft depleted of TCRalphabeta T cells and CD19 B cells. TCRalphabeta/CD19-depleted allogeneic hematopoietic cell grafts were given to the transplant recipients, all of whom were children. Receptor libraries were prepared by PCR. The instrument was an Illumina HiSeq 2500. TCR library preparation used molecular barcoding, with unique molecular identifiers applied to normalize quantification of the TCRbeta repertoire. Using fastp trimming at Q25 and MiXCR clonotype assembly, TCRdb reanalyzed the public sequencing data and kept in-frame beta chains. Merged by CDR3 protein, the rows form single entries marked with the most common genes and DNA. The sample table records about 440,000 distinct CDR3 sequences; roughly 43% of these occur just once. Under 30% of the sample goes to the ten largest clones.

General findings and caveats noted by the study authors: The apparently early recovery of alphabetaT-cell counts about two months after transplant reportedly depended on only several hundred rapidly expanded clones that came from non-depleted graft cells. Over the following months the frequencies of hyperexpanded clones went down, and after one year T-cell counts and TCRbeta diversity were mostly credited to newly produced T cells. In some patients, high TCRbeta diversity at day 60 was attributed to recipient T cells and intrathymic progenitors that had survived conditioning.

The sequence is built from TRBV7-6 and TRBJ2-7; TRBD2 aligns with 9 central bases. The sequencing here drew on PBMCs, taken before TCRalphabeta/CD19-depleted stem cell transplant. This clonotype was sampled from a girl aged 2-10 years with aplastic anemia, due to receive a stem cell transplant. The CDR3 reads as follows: CASSLGGGTSLNEQYF. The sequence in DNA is TGTGCCAGCAGCTTAGGGGGGGGGACTAGCCTCAACGAGCAGTACTTC.